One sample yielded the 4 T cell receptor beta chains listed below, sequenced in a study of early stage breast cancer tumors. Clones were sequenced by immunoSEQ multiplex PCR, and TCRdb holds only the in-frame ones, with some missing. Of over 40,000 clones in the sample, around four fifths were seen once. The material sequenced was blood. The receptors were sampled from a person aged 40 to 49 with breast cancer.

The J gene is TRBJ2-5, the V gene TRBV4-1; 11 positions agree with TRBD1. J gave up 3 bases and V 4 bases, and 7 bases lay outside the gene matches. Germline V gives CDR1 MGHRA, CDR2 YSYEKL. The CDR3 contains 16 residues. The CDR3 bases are TGCGCCAGCAGCCCACTTCCGGGACAGGGGGAAGAGACCCAGTACTTC. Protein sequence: CASSPLPGQGEETQYF.

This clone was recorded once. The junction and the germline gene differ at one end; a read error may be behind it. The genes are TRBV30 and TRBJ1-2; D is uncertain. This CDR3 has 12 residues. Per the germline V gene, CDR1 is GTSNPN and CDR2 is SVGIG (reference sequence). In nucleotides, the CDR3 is TGTGCCTGGAGCCGGACCTTTACCCTTTTCCGCTTC. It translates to CAWSRTFTLFRF.

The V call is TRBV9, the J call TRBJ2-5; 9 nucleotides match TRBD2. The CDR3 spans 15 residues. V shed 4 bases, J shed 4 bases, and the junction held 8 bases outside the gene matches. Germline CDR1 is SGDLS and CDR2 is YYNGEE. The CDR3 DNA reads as TGTGCCAGCAGCCTATTAGCGGGAGTAAGAGAGACCCAGTACTTC. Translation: CASSLLAGVRETQYF.

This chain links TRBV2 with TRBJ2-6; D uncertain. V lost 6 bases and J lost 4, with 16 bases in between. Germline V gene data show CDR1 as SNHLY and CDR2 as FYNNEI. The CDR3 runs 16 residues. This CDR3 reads CASRHTPLLGANVLTF. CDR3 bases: TGTGCCAGCAGACACACCCCTCTACTAGGGGCCAACGTCCTGACTTTC.